Following are 25 T cell receptor beta chains from one sample sequenced in a study of blood T cell repertoires in COVID-19. The protocol was immunoSEQ multiplex PCR, while the TCRdb copy is restricted to in-frame clones and leaves out a portion. Of around 180,000 clones in the sample, about four fifths were seen once. The material sequenced was peripheral blood. These TCRs come from a man between 65 and 85 years old with active or convalescent COVID-19.

The chain joins TRBV2 to TRBJ2-4; D possibly corresponds to TRBD2 (6 bases). Trimming removed 0 bases from V and 4 bases from J, with 19 bases in between. Germline CDR1 reads SNHLY; CDR2 reads FYNNEI. This CDR3 contains 18 residues. CDR3 DNA: TGTGCCAGCAGTGAAGCGGGGGACTTATGGGGGAGAAAAAACATTCAGTACTTC. Its translation: CASSEAGDLWGRKNIQYF.

This chain connects TRBV9 to TRBJ2-7; D is uncertain. Germline V gene sequence: CDR1 SGDLS, CDR2 YYNGEE. Trimming removed 3 bases from V and 7 bases from J, with 17 bases in between. CDR3 length: 14 amino acids. CDR3 sequence reads: CASSAHDPSGEQYF. The CDR3 nucleotides read TGTGCCAGCAGCGCTCATGATCCTTCCGGGGAGCAGTACTTC.

The chain links TRBV28 to TRBJ2-2, with D possibly TRBD2 on 5 matching bases. This CDR3 is built from 13 residues. Per germline, CDR1 MDHEN and CDR2 SYDVKM. V was shortened by 6 bases and J by 2 bases, with 7 bases between the two germline ends. CDR3 sequence: CASRASNTGELFF. CDR3 sequence (DNA): TGTGCCAGCAGGGCTAGCAACACCGGGGAGCTGTTTTTT.

The V and J genes are TRBV14 and TRBJ1-1; D gene uncertain. CDR1 and CDR2 (germline): SGHDN, FVKESK. The CDR3 length is 14 residues. With 0 bases removed from V and 1 base from J, the gap between germline ends came to 6 bases. The chain's CDR3 is CASSQDFRNTEAFF. The CDR3 DNA follows: TGTGCCAGCAGCCAAGATTTTCGGAACACTGAAGCTTTCTTT. Based on the CDR3 plus reference TRBV14 and TRBJ1-1, the full variable domain is EAGVTQFPSHSVIEKGQTVTLRCDPISGHDNLYWYRRVMGKEIKFLLHFVKESKQDESGMPNNRFLAERTGGTYSTLKVQPAELEDSGVYFCASSQDFRNTEAFFGQGTRLTVV.

The chain employs TRBV5-6 and TRBJ2-3, with a possible D match to TRBD2 (6 bases). Germline values: CDR1 SGHDT, CDR2 YYEEEE. The germline V and J ends were trimmed by 1 base and 0 bases, with 9 bases remaining between them. The length of the CDR3 is 15 residues. CDR3 in DNA: TGTGCCAGCAGCTTGACCAGCGGGAGCACAGATACGCAGTATTTT. Its protein is CASSLTSGSTDTQYF. Supplemented by reference TRBV5-6 and TRBJ2-3, the full variable domain reads DAGVTQSPTHLIKTRGQQVTLRCSPKSGHDTVSWYQQALGQGPQFIFQYYEEEERQRGNFPDRFSGHQFPNYSSELNVNALLLGDSALYLCASSLTSGSTDTQYFGPGTRLTVL.

The chain links TRBV7-9 to TRBJ1-1; D gene unclear. Trimming cost V 5 bases and J 2 bases, with 12 bases left between them. This CDR3 is built from 14 residues. CDR1 and CDR2 from the germline V gene are SEHNR and FQNEAQ (reference sequence). CDR3 amino acids: CASSESVRNTEAFF. In DNA, the CDR3 is TGTGCCAGCAGCGAATCGGTACGAAACACTGAAGCTTTCTTT. Full variable domain (missing parts from reference TRBV7-9 and TRBJ1-1): DTGVSQNPRHKITKRGQNVTFRCDPISEHNRLYWYRQTLGQGPEFLTYFQNEAQLEKSRLLSDRFSAERPKGSFSTLEIQRTEQGDSAMYLCASSESVRNTEAFFGQGTRLTVV.

V usage is TRBV4-2 and J usage is TRBJ1-4; a weak D match, TRBD1 (6 bases). This CDR3 is 15 amino acids long. Germline values: CDR1 LGHNA, CDR2 YNFKEQ. Trimming cost V 1 base and J 7 bases, with 13 bases left between them. DNA for the CDR3: TGTGCCAGCAGCCAAGGACGGGGGGCTGTTGAAAAACTGTTTTTT. This sequence encodes CASSQGRGAVEKLFF.

This clone was detected a few times. The V and J genes are TRBV19 and TRBJ1-1; no reliable D call. From germline, CDR1 is LNHDA and CDR2 SQIVND (reference sequence). V was pared by 5 bases and J by 1 base, with 17 bases between. CDR3 length equals 16 residues. CDR3 protein: CASSPLRAGGNTEAFF. The CDR3 nucleotides are TGTGCCAGTAGTCCCCTTCGAGCGGGTGGGAACACTGAAGCTTTCTTT.

The gene calls are TRBV3-1 (or the pseudogene TRBV3-2) and TRBJ1-1; 8 bases fit TRBD1. The ends lost 4 bases at V and 6 bases at J; junction bases unmatched: 4. This CDR3 is 13 amino acids long. Germline CDR1 and CDR2: LGHDT and YNNKEL (reference sequence). The CDR3 here is CASSPGGGPEAFF. DNA for the CDR3: TGTGCCAGCAGCCCAGGGGGCGGCCCTGAAGCTTTCTTT.

The V and J genes are TRBV2 and TRBJ1-2; 9 nucleotides align to TRBD1. With V trimmed by 6 bases and J by 4 bases, 6 bases remained unmatched. The CDR3 length is 14 residues. CDR1 and CDR2 from the germline V gene are SNHLY and FYNNEI. CDR3 sequence reads: CASSPTGGPYGYTF. DNA for the CDR3: TGTGCCAGCAGCCCCACAGGGGGCCCCTATGGCTACACCTTC.

The V and J genes are TRBV15 and TRBJ1-5; TRBD1 is a possible D gene (5 bases). Trimming took off 5 bases at V and 3 bases at J, with 17 bases between the two ends. CDR1 is LNHNV and CDR2 is YYDKDF in the germline V gene (reference sequence). CDR3 size: 16 residues. The CDR3 protein is CATSLLLRRDNQPQHF. CDR3 coding DNA: TGTGCCACCAGCCTTCTTTTACGCAGGGACAATCAGCCCCAGCATTTT.

V and J are TRBV7-8 and TRBJ1-4; D call uncertain. This CDR3 is 19 amino acids long. CDR1 and CDR2 (germline): SGHVS, FQNEAQ. V was shortened by 3 bases and J by 1 base, with 21 bases between the two germline ends. This chain's CDR3 is CASSFRRWKEVLTNEKLFF. The CDR3, as DNA: TGTGCCAGCAGCTTTAGGAGATGGAAGGAGGTCTTAACTAATGAAAAACTGTTTTTT.

The chain has TRBV3-1 (or the pseudogene TRBV3-2) and TRBJ2-1; 12 bases are a match to TRBD1. The V gene's germline CDR1 is LGHDT and CDR2 YNNKEL (reference sequence). V gave up 4 bases and J gave up 7 bases; unmatched junction bases: 11. The CDR3 is 17 amino acids. In DNA, the CDR3 is TGTGCCAGCAGCCGAGAACTGGGACAGGGGGCGCGGAATGAGCAGTTCTTC. Translated: CASSRELGQGARNEQFF.

V and J are TRBV2 and TRBJ2-2, with 12 positions matching TRBD2. With V trimmed by 1 base and J by 5 bases, 5 bases remained unmatched. This CDR3 is built from 17 residues. Germline values: CDR1 SNHLY, CDR2 FYNNEI. The CDR3 spells CASSEVPSGRGTGELFF. As DNA, the CDR3 is TGTGCCAGCAGTGAAGTTCCTAGCGGGAGGGGAACCGGGGAGCTGTTTTTT.

The gene calls are TRBV13 and TRBJ1-2, with 10 bases that match TRBD1. There are 16 residues in the CDR3. Trimming at V came to 5 bases and at J to 1 base, leaving 7 bases not matched to a gene. Germline V gene data show CDR1 as PRHDT and CDR2 as FYEKMQ (reference sequence). The CDR3 protein is CASSRTGGIGNYGYTF. CDR3 DNA sequence: TGTGCCAGCAGCCGGACAGGGGGAATTGGTAACTATGGCTACACCTTC.

The rearrangement uses TRBV6-6 and TRBJ1-5, with 9 bases aligning to TRBD1. This CDR3 has 14 amino acids. Germline CDR1 and CDR2: MNHNY and SVGAGI (reference sequence). The ends lost 6 bases at V and 5 bases at J; junction bases unmatched: 5. In DNA form, the CDR3 reads TGTGCCAGCAGGAAGGGACAGGGAGATCAGCCCCAGCATTTT. It encodes CASRKGQGDQPQHF.

This clone was recorded a few times. This chain links TRBV6-5 with TRBJ1-2; TRBD1 aligns across 8 bases. The CDR3 has 11 amino acids. Germline CDR1 and CDR2: MNHEY and SVGAGI. V was pared by 8 bases and J by 8 bases, with 4 bases of the junction left unmatched. In DNA form, the CDR3 reads TGTGCCAGCGGACAGGGTAACGGCTACACCTTC. Translating it yields CASGQGNGYTF.

The J gene is TRBJ2-5, the V gene TRBV14; D uncertain. Germline values: CDR1 SGHDN, CDR2 FVKESK. The CDR3 contains 13 residues. With 0 bases removed from V and 4 bases from J, the gap between germline ends came to 6 bases. In DNA form, the CDR3 reads TGTGCCAGCAGCCAAGATCGTAGAGAGACCCAGTACTTC. It yields the protein CASSQDRRETQYF.

The chain has TRBV10-3 and TRBJ1-2, with 9 bases fitting TRBD1. The junction had 7 bases not matched to a gene; V was cut back by 7 bases and J by 7 bases. The CDR3 runs 13 residues. Germline CDR1 reads ENHRY; CDR2 reads SYGVKD. The CDR3 DNA reads TGTGCCATCATCGAGACAGGGGGGTCTGGCTACACCTTC. Protein: CAIIETGGSGYTF.

CDR3 in DNA: TGTGCCAGCAGCTTTTCGGGGTCTGGTCATCAGCCCCAGCATTTT. Amino acids: CASSFSGSGHQPQHF. The V and J genes are TRBV7-8 and TRBJ1-5, with D hard to call. The V and J ends lost 3 bases and 5 bases respectively, with 14 bases between them. There are 15 residues in the CDR3. In germline, CDR1 is SGHVS, CDR2 FQNEAQ.

Only a few counts were recorded for this clone. The gene calls are TRBV30 and TRBJ2-1, with a weak D call TRBD2 (6 bases). This CDR3 is 11 amino acids long. V gave up 7 bases and J gave up 4 bases, with 8 bases separating them. The V gene's germline CDR1 is GTSNPN and CDR2 SVGIG (reference sequence). The CDR3 loop reads CALLAYNEQFF. The CDR3 coding sequence is TGTGCCTTACTAGCTTACAATGAGCAGTTCTTC.

This sequence joins TRBV29-1 and TRBJ1-2; D is undetermined. CDR1 and CDR2 (germline): SQVTM, ANQGSEA. V lost 4 bases, J lost 4 bases, and 10 bases lay in between. This CDR3 has 12 residues. CDR3 nucleotides: TGCAGCGTTGGTCGGGATAGCTATGGCTACACCTTC. Protein: CSVGRDSYGYTF. Complete variable domain (other parts from reference TRBV29-1 and TRBJ1-2): SAVISQKPSRDICQRGTSLTIQCQVDSQVTMMFWYRQQPGQSLTLIATANQGSEATYESGFVIDKFPISRPNLTFSTLTVSNMSPEDSSIYLCSVGRDSYGYTFGSGTRLTVV.

V and J are TRBV11-2 and TRBJ2-2, with 9 bases matching TRBD1. CDR3 length: 15 amino acids. V lost 4 bases to trimming and J lost 7 bases; unmatched junction nucleotides: 7. The germline gives CDR1 SGHAT, CDR2 FQNNGV. CDR3 in amino acids: CASSSQQGADGELFF. The CDR3 DNA sequence: TGTGCCAGCAGCTCCCAACAGGGGGCTGACGGGGAGCTGTTTTTT.

V gene TRBV27 combines with J gene TRBJ1-1; tentative D call: TRBD1 (5 bases). Germline CDR1 reads MNHEY; CDR2 reads SMNVEV (reference sequence). The CDR3 length is 14 residues. V lost 2 bases and J 3 bases, leaving 10 bases between the germline ends. CDR3 bases: TGTGCCAGCAGTTTACGGGGGATCCACACTGAAGCTTTCTTT. As protein: CASSLRGIHTEAFF.

This chain connects TRBV2 to TRBJ1-1; D gene uncertain. V was clipped by 2 bases and J by 0 bases, with 10 bases between them. The CDR3 contains 15 residues. Germline CDR1 SNHLY, CDR2 FYNNEI. CDR3 nucleotides: TGTGCCAGCAGTGAACGGGGAGGTATGAACACTGAAGCTTTCTTT. Translated, it gives CASSERGGMNTEAFF.